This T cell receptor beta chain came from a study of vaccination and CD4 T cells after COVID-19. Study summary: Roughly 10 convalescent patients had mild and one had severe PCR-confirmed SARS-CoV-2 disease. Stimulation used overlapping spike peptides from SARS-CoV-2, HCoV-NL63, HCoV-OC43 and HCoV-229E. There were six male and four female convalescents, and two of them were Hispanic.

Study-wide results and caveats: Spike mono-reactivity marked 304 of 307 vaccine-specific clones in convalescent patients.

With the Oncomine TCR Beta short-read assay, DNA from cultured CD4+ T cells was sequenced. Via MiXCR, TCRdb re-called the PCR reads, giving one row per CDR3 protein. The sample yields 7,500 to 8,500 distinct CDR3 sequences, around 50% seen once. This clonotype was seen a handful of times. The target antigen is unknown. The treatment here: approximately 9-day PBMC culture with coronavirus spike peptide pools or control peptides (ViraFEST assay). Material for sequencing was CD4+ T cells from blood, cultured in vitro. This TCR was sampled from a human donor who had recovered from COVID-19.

The CDR3 DNA reads as TGCGCCAGCAGGGTCGACGACAGGGGATCTTGGACTGAAGCTTTCTTT. Residues: CASRVDDRGSWTEAFF. V gene TRBV5-1 combines with J gene TRBJ1-1; TRBD1 matches 8 bases. The CDR3 has 16 residues. Per the germline V gene, CDR1 is SGHRS and CDR2 is YFSETQ. J was trimmed by 5 bases and V by 5 bases; bases with no gene match: 14.